This TCR beta chain derives from a study of Graves' ophthalmopathy and Graves' hyperthyroidism. At the level of the study: At initial diagnosis, peripheral blood was obtained, and this preceded any treatment. Study observations and caveats: The majority of expanded thyroid clonotypes above 0.001 frequency also occurred in blood.

Amplification from RNA transcripts yielded the TCR beta CDR3 regions. Investigators did first-round RT-PCR with HTBI primers, then second-round multiplex PCR. TCRdb reprocessed the multiplex PCR reads via MiXCR and lists one record per CDR3 protein. Here the sample spans about 24,000 distinct CDR3 sequences, nearly 50% being singletons. Comment on this clonotype: The antigen is not known.

V lost 5 bases, J lost 4 bases, and 4 bases stayed unmatched. From germline, CDR1 is LNHDA and CDR2 SQIVND (reference sequence). The CDR3 runs 14 residues. The chain has TRBV19 and TRBJ1-5; 8 positions match TRBD1. The specimen was peripheral blood. This sequence was found in an adult woman with stable Graves' hyperthyroidism. In DNA form, the CDR3 reads TGTGCCAGTAGTCAGGGGGCAGGGAATCAGCCCCAGCATTTT. It encodes CASSQGAGNQPQHF.